This T cell receptor beta chain was captured by sequencing in a study of shared clonotypes between healthy human individuals (TCRdb year 2020). With respect to the entire study: The cohort included three men and a couple of women between 18 and 49 years of age. Per donor, three plates each were used for CD4 naive and CD4 memory, two for CD8 naive, and one for CD8 memory. To estimate repertoire size and how much clonotypes are shared between individuals, the study performed deep sequencing of blood TCR repertoires from a few healthy adults. Different laboratories and diverse techniques were used to prepare libraries and sequence TCR repertoires, to increase sequencing depth and limit assay-specific biases. Between about 0.85 and 9.5 billion PBMCs per donor were obtained by leukapheresis.

Measured from the cysteine to the phenylalanine, the CDR3 is 16 residues long. Only the CDR3 portion is preserved as DNA: 48 bases, with reading frame beginning at the first base. Cut back by 2 bases and 4 bases, the V and J ends lie 16 bases apart. For CDR1 and CDR2, the germline V gene lists SGDLS and YYNGEE. The donors were healthy, HIV-negative adults who had no recently reported acute infections or vaccinations. Every donor was a Caucasian adult residing in Nashville, Tennessee, USA. CD4+ T cells were enriched through magnetic negative selection, after which naive cells were positively selected on CD45RA and the remaining negative fraction served as the memory subset. Blood was obtained by leukapheresis, after which PBMCs were separated by Ficoll-Histopaque density gradient centrifugation and cryopreserved in liquid nitrogen vapor phase. Purity and quantity of every magnetically sorted T cell population were checked by analytical flow cytometry. Each sorted fraction had its genomic DNA isolated and then quantified by UV absorbance on a Nanodrop 2000c.

The full study reports these points: Sampling was limited to blood, and TCR repertoires in tissue likely differ from TCR repertoires in blood. Across a handful of donors, about 5.2% of naive CD4, roughly 3.3% of naive CD8, around 2.1% of memory CD4, and 0.4% of memory CD8 clonotypes were shared. Even with the large sequencing depth, rarefaction of the sorted-subset datasets indicated that sequencing was incomplete. Compared with non-shared clonotypes, the clonotypes found in all four sorted-subset donors had higher generation probabilities. The genetic and exposure-history diversity represented was limited by the small number of donors. Naive subsets generally had larger estimated clonotype richness than memory subsets did. Pairwise subsampling led to the expectation that sequencing depth would affect the degree of clonotype sharing among donors.

TCR CDR3 regions were amplified from genomic DNA by multiplex PCR using the deep immunoSEQ assay. For each cell subset, the extracted genomic DNA was distributed evenly across all wells of several immunoSEQ 96-well plates, and each plate served as one replicate. Each replicate PCR for sorted subsets received about 0.2 ug genomic DNA, equal to tens of thousands of T cell genomes. Purified libraries were measured with a Qubit 3.0 fluorometer, size-checked on a Bioanalyzer 2100, and measured again with the KAPA Library Quantification kit. Every immunoSEQ 96-well plate was sequenced on a separate single-read 150-cycle Illumina NextSeq 550 flow cell. The study's processing was this. Because only junctional sequences without quality scores were contained in the immunoSEQ output, filtering matching that applied to full-length reads could not be performed. To assign V/J genes and CDR3, sequences were annotated against IMGT germline references using PyIR, a Python wrapper for IgBLAST v1.9. Any read was removed if the V/J assignment was weak (E-value above 1e-6), the CDR3 was missing, or the read contained stop codons, out-of-frame junctions, or ambiguous translated residues. V3J clonotypes were defined as sequences sharing the same inferred V gene, J gene, and CDR3 amino acid sequence. To compute the percentage overlap between repertoires, the number of shared unique clonotypes was divided by the size of the smaller repertoire. RTK rarefaction, the Chao1 estimator, and Recon v2.1 estimates of unobserved clonotypes were used to assess repertoire richness. Generation probabilities for all TCRbeta clonotypes obtained by the gDNA method from a few donors were computed using OLGA. Entries here come from immuneACCESS through TCRdb and include only in-frame sequences with V and J called. Some clones fail to appear in such tables; in the studies checked, an unresolved V gene covers under half of the shortfall, and the cause of the remainder is unknown. V and J calls and clone size come straight from that table; D and trimming were deduced from the DNA. The sample table holds about a million clones, of which 60% to 80% were seen once. The top ten clones comprise almost 0.9% of the sample.

This clone showed up just a few times. What antigen it recognizes has not been identified. Base qualities are missing; no much larger clone stands one base away. The TCR comes from a man aged 18 to 30 in good health. Some clones in this sample may be carry-over from other donors' samples. The source material was memory CD4+ T cells from PBMCs. According to the study, the label for this sample's cell subset or site signals: CD45RA-negative fraction. The sequence is built from TRBV9 and TRBJ1-3; a tentative D call is TRBD1 (5 bases match). The DNA sequence follows: TGTGCCAGCAGCGTCGGGACCGGAGTTTCGGGAAACACCATATATTTT. It specifies CASSVGTGVSGNTIYF.